This T cell receptor (beta chain) is from a study of blood T cell repertoires in COVID-19. In the study overall: Both acute and convalescent COVID-19 samples were obtained from the United States, Italy and Spain.

TCRdb's table, derived via immunoSEQ multiplex PCR, lists solely in-frame clones and lacks some. The repertoire holds tens of thousands of clones, with 88% as singletons. J lost 10 bases, V lost 3 bases, and 11 bases had no gene match. This CDR3 spans 16 amino acids. The germline CDR1 and CDR2 sequences are MNHNS and SASEGT. The rearrangement links TRBV6-1 to TRBJ2-1; TRBD2 aligns across 11 bases. This receptor was taken from a human donor in a cohort sampled during active COVID-19. Specimen: peripheral blood. CDR3 amino acids: CASSDLLAGGPGEQFF. The CDR3 coding sequence is TGTGCCAGCAGTGACCTCCTAGCGGGAGGTCCTGGAGAGCAGTTCTTC.